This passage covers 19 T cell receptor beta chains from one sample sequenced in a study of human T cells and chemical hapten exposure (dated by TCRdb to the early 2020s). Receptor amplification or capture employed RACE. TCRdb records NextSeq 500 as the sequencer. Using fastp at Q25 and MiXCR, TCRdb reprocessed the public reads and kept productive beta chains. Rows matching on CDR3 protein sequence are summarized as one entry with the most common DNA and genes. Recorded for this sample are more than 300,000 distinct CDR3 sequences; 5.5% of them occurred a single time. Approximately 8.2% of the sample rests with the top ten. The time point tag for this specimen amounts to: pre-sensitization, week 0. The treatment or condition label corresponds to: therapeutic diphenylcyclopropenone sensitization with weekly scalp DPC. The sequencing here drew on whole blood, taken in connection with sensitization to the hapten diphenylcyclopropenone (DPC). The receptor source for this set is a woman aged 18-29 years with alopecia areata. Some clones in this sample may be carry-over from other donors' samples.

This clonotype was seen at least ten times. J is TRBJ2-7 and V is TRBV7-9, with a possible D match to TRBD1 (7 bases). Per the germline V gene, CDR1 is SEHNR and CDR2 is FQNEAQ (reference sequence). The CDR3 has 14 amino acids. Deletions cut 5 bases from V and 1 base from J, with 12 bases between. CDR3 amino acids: CASSPGDRSYEQYF. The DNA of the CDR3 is TGTGCCAGCAGCCCGGGGGACAGATCCTACGAGCAGTACTTC.

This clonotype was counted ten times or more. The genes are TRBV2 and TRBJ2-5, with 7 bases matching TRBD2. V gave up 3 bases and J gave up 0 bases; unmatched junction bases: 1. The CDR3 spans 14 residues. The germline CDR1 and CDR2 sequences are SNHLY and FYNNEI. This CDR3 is CASSDLADQETQYF. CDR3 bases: TGTGCCAGCAGTGACCTAGCGGACCAAGAGACCCAGTACTTC. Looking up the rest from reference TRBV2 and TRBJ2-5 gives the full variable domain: EPEVTQTPSHQVTQMGQEVILRCVPISNHLYFYWYRQILGQKVEFLVSFYNNEISEKSEIFDDQFSVERPDGSNFTLKIRSTKLEDSAMYFCASSDLADQETQYFGPGTRLLVL.

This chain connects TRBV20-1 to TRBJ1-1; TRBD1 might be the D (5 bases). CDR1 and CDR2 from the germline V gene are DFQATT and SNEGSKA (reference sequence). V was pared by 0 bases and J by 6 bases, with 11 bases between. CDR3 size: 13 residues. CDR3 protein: CSARDQGFPEAFF. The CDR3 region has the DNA TGCAGTGCTAGAGATCAGGGATTTCCTGAAGCTTTCTTT.

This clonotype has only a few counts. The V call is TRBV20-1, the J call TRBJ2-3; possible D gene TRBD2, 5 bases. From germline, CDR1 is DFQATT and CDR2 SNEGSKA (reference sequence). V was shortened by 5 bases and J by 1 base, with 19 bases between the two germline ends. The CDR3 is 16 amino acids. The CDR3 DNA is TGCAGTGCTCCGCGGGCCCCCGCGGTGGGCACAGATACGCAGTATTTT. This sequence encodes CSAPRAPAVGTDTQYF.

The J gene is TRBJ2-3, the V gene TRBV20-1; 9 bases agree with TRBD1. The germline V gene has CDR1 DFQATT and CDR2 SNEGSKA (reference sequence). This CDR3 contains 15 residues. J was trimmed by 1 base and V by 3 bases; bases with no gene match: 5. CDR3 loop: CSASTGGFGTDTQYF. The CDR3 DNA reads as TGCAGTGCTAGCACAGGGGGCTTCGGCACAGATACGCAGTATTTT.

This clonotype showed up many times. CDR3 sequence: CSVGTSGANVLTF. DNA for the CDR3: TGCAGCGTAGGGACCTCTGGGGCCAACGTCCTGACTTTC. The J gene is TRBJ2-6, the V gene TRBV29-1, with D perhaps matching TRBD1 or TRBD2 (5 bases each). Trimming pared 6 bases from V and 0 bases from J, leaving 6 bases between. The germline CDR1 and CDR2 sequences are SQVTM and ANQGSEA. The CDR3 totals 13 residues. The entire variable domain, with the rest obtained from reference TRBV29-1 and TRBJ2-6, is as follows: SAVISQKPSRDICQRGTSLTIQCQVDSQVTMMFWYRQQPGQSLTLIATANQGSEATYESGFVIDKFPISRPNLTFSTLTVSNMSPEDSSIYLCSVGTSGANVLTFGAGSRLTVL.

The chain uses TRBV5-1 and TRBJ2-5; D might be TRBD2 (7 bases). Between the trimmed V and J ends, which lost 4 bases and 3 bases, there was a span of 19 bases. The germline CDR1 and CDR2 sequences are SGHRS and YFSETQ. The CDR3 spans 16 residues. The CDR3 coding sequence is TGCGCCAGCAGCCCGTCGGGGGGCTTCGTGAAAGAGACCCAGTACTTC. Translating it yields CASSPSGGFVKETQYF.

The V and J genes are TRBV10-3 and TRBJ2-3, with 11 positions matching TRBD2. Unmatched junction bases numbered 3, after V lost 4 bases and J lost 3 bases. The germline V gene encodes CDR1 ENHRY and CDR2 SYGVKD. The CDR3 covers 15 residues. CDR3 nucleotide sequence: TGTGCCATCAGTGTAACTAGCGGGGGAACAGATACGCAGTATTTT. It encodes CAISVTSGGTDTQYF.

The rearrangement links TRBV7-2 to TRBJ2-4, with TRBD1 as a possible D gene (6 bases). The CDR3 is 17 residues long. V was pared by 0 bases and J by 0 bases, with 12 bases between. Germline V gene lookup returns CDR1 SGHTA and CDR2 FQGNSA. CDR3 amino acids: CASSLAGAAVAKNIQYF. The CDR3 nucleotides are TGTGCCAGCAGCTTAGCGGGGGCAGCAGTAGCCAAAAACATTCAGTACTTC.

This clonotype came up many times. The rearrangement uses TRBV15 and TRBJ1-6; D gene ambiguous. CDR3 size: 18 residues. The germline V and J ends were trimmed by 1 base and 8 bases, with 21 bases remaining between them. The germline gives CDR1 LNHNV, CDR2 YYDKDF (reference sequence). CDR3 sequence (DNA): TGTGCCACCAGCAGAGTTTCAAGCCTGGTGCCCGTGGATTCACCCCTCCACTTT. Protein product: CATSRVSSLVPVDSPLHF. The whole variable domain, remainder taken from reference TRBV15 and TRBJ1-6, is DAMVIQNPRYQVTQFGKPVTLSCSQTLNHNVMYWYQQKSSQAPKLLFHYYDKDFNNEADTPDNFQSRRPNTSFCFLDIRSPGLGDTAMYLCATSRVSSLVPVDSPLHFGNGTRLTVT.

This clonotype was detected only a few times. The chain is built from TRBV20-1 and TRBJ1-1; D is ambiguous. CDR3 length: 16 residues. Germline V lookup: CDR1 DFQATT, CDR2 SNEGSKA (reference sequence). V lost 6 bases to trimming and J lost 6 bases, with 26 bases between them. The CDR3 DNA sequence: TGCAGTGCACCTTCTCTCCTCCAGGAAAACAACCCTGAAGCTTTCTTT. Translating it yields CSAPSLLQENNPEAFF.

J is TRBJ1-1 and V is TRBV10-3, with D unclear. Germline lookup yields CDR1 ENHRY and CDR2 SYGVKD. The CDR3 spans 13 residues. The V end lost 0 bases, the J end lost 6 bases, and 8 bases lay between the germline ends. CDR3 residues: CAISESTVPEAFF. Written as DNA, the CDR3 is TGTGCCATCAGTGAGTCTACGGTTCCTGAAGCTTTCTTT.

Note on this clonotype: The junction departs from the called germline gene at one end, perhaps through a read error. This CDR3 reads CASSQDLADGPHF. In nucleotides, the CDR3 is TGTGCCAGCAGCCAAGATTTGGCTGACGGCCCTCATTTC. V gene TRBV4-2 combines with J gene TRBJ2-7; D gene ambiguous. CDR1 is LGHNA, CDR2 YNFKEQ, per germline. There are 13 residues in the CDR3.

CDR3 protein: CASSLKAGEHEQYF. The CDR3 DNA reads as TGTGCCAGCAGCTTAAAGGCAGGGGAACACGAGCAGTACTTC. The J gene is TRBJ2-7, the V gene TRBV7-3, with a weak D call TRBD1 (6 bases). This CDR3 has 14 amino acids. The V end lost 1 base, the J end lost 5 bases, and 12 bases lay between the germline ends. Germline V CDR1 and CDR2: SGHTA, FQGTGA.

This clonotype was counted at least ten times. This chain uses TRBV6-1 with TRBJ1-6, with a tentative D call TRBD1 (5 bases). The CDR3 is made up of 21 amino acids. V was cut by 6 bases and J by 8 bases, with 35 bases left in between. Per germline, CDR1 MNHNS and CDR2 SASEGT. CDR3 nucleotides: TGTGCCAGCAGCACATTCGAGCGGCAGCCATTTCGGAACCCCAGGGATTCACCCCTCCACTTT. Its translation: CASSTFERQPFRNPRDSPLHF.

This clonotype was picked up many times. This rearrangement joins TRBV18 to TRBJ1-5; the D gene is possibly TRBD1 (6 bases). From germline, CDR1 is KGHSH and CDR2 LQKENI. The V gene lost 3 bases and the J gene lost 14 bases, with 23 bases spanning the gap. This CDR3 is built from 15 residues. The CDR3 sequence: CASSPQGQGYQPKHF. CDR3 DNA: TGTGCCAGCTCACCCCAGGGGCAGGGTTATCAGCCGAAGCATTTT. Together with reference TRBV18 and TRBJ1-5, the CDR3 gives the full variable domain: NAGVMQNPRHLVRRRGQEARLRCSPMKGHSHVYWYRQLPEEGLKFMVYLQKENIIDESGMPKERFSAEFPKEGPSILRIQQVVRGDSAAYFCASSPQGQGYQPKHFGDGTRLSIL.

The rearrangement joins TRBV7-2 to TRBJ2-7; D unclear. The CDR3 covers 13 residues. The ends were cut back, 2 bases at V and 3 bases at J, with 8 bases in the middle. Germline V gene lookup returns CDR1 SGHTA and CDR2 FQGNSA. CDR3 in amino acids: CASSLNWGYEQYF. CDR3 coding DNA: TGTGCCAGCAGCTTAAACTGGGGCTACGAGCAGTACTTC. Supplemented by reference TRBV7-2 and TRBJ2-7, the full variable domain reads GAGVSQSPSNKVTEKGKDVELRCDPISGHTALYWYRQSLGQGLEFLIYFQGNSAPDKSGLPSDRFSAERTGGSVSTLTIQRTQQEDSAVYLCASSLNWGYEQYFGPGTRLTVT.

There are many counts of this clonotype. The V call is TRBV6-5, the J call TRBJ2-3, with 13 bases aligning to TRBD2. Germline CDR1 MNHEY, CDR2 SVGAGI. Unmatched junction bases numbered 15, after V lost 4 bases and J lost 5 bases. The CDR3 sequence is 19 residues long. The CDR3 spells CASSSRPKTSGGIRDTQYF. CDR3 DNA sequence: TGTGCCAGCAGTTCGAGACCCAAGACTAGCGGGGGGATCAGAGATACGCAGTATTTT.

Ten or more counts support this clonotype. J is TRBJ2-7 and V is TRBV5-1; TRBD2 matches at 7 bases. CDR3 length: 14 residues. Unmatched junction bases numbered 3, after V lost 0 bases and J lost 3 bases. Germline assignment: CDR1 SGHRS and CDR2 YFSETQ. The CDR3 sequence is CASSLDSSGYEQYF. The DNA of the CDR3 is TGCGCCAGCAGCTTGGATTCTAGCGGCTACGAGCAGTACTTC. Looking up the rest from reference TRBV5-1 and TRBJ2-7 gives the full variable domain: KAGVTQTPRYLIKTRGQQVTLSCSPISGHRSVSWYQQTPGQGLQFLFEYFSETQRNKGNFPGRFSGRQFSNSRSEMNVSTLELGDSALYLCASSLDSSGYEQYFGPGTRLTVT.